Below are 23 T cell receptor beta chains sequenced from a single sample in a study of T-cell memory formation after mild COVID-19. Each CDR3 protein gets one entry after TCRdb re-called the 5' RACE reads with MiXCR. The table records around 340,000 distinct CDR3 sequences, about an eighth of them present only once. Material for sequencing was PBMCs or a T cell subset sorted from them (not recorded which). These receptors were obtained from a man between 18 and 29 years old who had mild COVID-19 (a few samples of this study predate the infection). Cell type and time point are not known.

This CDR3 reads CASSGEGGVEQFF. In DNA form, the CDR3 reads TGTGCCAGCAGCGGTGAGGGGGGGGTTGAGCAGTTCTTC. The chain couples TRBV2 to TRBJ2-1; tentative D call: TRBD2 (7 bases). CDR3 length equals 13 residues. The germline V and J ends were trimmed by 6 bases and 9 bases, with 15 bases remaining between them. Germline assignment: CDR1 SNHLY and CDR2 FYNNEI.

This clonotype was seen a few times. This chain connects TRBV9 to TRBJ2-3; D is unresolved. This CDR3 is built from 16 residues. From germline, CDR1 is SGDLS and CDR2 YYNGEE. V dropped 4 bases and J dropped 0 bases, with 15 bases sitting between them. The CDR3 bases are TGTGCCAGCAGCTTCTCGACGGACCCTAGCACAGATACGCAGTATTTT. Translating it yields CASSFSTDPSTDTQYF.

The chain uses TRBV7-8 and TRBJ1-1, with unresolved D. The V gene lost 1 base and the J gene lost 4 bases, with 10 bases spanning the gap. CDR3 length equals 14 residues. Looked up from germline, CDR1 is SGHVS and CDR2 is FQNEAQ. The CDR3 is CASSLGVFSTEAFF. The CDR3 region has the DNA TGTGCCAGCAGCTTAGGTGTATTTAGCACTGAAGCTTTCTTT.

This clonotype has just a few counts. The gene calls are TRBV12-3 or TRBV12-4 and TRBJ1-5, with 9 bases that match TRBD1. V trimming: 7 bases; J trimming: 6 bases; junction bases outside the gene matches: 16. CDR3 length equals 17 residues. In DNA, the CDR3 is TGTGCCAGCAACCCGGGCTGGACAGGGGCGGATGGTCAGCCCCAGCATTTT. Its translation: CASNPGWTGADGQPQHF.

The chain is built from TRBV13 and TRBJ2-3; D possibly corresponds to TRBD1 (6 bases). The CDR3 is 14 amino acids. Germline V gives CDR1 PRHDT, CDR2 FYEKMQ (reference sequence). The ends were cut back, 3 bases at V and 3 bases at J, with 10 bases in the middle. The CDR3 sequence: CASSFPTGTDTQYF. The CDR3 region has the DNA TGTGCCAGCAGCTTCCCAACAGGGACAGATACGCAGTATTTT.

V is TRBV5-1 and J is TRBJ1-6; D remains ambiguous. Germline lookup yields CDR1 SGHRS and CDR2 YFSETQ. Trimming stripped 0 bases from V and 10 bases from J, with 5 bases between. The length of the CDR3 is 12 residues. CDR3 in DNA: TGCGCCAGCAGCTTGGGGAAATCACCCCTCCACTTT. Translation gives CASSLGKSPLHF. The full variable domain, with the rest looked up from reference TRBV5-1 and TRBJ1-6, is KAGVTQTPRYLIKTRGQQVTLSCSPISGHRSVSWYQQTPGQGLQFLFEYFSETQRNKGNFPGRFSGRQFSNSRSEMNVSTLELGDSALYLCASSLGKSPLHFGNGTRLTVT.

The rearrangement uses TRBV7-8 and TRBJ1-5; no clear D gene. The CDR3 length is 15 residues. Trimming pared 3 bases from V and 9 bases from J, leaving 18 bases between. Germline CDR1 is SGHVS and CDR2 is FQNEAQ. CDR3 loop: CASSFHDPGLRPQHF. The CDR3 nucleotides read TGTGCCAGCAGCTTCCACGACCCCGGGTTAAGGCCCCAGCATTTT. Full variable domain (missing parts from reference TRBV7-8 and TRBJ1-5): GAGVSQSPRYKVAKRGQDVALRCDPISGHVSLFWYQQALGQGPEFLTYFQNEAQLDKSGLPSDRFFAERPEGSVSTLKIQRTQQEDSAVYLCASSFHDPGLRPQHFGDGTRLSIL.

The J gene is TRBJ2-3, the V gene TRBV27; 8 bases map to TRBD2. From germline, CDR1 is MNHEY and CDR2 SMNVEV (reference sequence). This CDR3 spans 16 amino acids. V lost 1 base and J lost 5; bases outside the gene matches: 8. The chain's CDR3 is CASSLFAGGDGDTQYF. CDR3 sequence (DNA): TGTGCCAGCAGTTTATTTGCGGGGGGAGATGGAGATACGCAGTATTTT.

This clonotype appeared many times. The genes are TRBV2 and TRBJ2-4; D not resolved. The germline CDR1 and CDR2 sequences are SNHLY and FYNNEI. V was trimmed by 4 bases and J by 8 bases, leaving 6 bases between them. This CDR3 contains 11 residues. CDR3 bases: TGTGCCAGCAGTGTCATGGACATTCAGTACTTC. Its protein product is CASSVMDIQYF.

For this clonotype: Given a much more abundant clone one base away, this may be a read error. The CDR3 bases are TGTGCCACCAGTGAGGCGGGGTGGGATCAGCCCCGGCATTTT. It translates to CATSEAGWDQPRHF. The genes are TRBV24-1 and TRBJ1-5; D call uncertain. Germline CDR1 KGHDR, CDR2 SFDVKD. CDR3 length: 14 amino acids.

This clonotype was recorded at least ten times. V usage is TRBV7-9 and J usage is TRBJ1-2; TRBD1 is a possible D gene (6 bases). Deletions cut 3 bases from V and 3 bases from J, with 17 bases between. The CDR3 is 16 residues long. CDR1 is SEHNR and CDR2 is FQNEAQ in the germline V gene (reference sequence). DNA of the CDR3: TGTGCCAGCAGCTTCACGCTTAACAGGGAGGACTATGGCTACACCTTC. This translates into CASSFTLNREDYGYTF.

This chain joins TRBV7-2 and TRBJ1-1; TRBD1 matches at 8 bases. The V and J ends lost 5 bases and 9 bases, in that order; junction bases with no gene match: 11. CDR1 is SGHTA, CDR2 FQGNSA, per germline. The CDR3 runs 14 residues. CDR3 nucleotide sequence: TGTGCCAGCAGCGGTCGACAGGGGATGCGCAAAGCTTTCTTT. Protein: CASSGRQGMRKAFF.

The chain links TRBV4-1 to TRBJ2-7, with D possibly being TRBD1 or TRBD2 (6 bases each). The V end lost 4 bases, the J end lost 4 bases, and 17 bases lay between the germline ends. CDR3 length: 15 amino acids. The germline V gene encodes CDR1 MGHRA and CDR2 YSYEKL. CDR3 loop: CASSLREGGRYEQYV. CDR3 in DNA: TGCGCCAGCAGCCTTCGTGAGGGGGGTCGGTACGAGCAGTACGTC.

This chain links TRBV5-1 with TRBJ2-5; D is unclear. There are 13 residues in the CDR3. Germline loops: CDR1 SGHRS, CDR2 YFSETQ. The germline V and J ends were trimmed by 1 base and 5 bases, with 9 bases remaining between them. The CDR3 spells CASSLTPPETQYF. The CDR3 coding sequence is TGCGCCAGCAGCTTGACCCCTCCGGAGACCCAGTACTTC.

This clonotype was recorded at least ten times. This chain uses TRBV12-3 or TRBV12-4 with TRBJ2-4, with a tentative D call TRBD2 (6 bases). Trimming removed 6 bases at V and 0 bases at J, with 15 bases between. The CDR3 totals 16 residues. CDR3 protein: CASSTKRALAKNIQYF. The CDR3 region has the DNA TGTGCCAGCAGCACCAAGCGGGCCCTAGCCAAAAACATTCAGTACTTC.

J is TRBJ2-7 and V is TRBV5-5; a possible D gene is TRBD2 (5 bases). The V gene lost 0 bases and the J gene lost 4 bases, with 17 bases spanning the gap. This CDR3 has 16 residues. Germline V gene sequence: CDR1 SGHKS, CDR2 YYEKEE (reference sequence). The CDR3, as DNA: TGTGCCAGCAGCTTGGCGGCGGCCACACGGGGATACGAGCAGTACTTC. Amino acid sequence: CASSLAAATRGYEQYF. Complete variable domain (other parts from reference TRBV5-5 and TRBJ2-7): DAGVTQSPTHLIKTRGQQVTLRCSPISGHKSVSWYQQVLGQGPQFIFQYYEKEERGRGNFPDRFSARQFPNYSSELNVNALLLGDSALYLCASSLAAATRGYEQYFGPGTRLTVT.

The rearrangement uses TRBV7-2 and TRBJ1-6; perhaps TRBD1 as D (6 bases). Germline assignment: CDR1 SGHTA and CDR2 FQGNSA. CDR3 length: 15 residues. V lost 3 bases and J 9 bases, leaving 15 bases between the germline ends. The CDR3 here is CASSFTGTRASPLHF. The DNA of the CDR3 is TGTGCCAGCAGCTTTACCGGGACAAGGGCTTCACCCCTCCACTTT.

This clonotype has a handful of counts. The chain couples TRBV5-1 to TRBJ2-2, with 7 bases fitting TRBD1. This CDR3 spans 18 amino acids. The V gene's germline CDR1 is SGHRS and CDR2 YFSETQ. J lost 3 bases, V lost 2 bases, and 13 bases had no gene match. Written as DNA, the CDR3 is TGCGCCAGCAGCTTACTACTCCAGGGGGTTAAGTACACCGGGGAGCTGTTTTTT. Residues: CASSLLLQGVKYTGELFF.

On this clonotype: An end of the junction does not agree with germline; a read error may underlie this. The CDR3 DNA follows: TGCGCCAGCATCCAAGAACACCGCCCGACAGATACGCAGTATTTT. Protein product: CASIQEHRPTDTQYF. This chain joins TRBV4-3 and TRBJ2-3, with D unclear. Germline lookup yields CDR1 LGHNA and CDR2 YSLEER. The CDR3 is made up of 15 amino acids.

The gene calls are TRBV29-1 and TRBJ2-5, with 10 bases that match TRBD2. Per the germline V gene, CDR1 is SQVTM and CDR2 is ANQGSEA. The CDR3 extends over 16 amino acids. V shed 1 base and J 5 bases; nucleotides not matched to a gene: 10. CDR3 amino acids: CSVEGGLADSLETQYF. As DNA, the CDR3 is TGCAGCGTTGAAGGCGGACTAGCGGATTCTCTCGAGACCCAGTACTTC.

The CDR3: CASSSGLAKNIQYF. The CDR3 coding sequence is TGCGCCAGCAGCTCGGGACTAGCCAAAAACATTCAGTACTTC. The rearrangement uses TRBV5-1 and TRBJ2-4; TRBD2 might be the D (6 bases). CDR1 SGHRS and CDR2 YFSETQ come from the germline V gene. The CDR3 is made up of 14 amino acids. V lost 3 bases and J 0 bases, leaving 7 bases between the germline ends.

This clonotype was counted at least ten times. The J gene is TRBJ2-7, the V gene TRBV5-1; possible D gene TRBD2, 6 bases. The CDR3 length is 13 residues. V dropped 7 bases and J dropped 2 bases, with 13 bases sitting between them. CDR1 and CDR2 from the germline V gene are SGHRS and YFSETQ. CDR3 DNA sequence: TGCGCCAGCGGCCGGGACTTGACCTACGAGCAGTACTTC. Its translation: CASGRDLTYEQYF.

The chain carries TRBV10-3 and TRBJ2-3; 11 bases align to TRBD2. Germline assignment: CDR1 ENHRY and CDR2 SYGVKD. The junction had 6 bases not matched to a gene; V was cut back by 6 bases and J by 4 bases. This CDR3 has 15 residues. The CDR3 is CAIRLAGEIPDTQYF. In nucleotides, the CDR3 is TGTGCCATCAGACTAGCGGGGGAAATTCCAGATACGCAGTATTTT.